The entry that follows covers one T cell receptor (beta chain) sequence. These data come from a study of T cell changes during pregnancy in multiple sclerosis. Germline CDR1 is SGHRS and CDR2 is YFSETQ. This CDR3 region has 18 residues. J lost 0 bases, V lost 0 bases, and 7 bases had no gene match. The table came from immunoSEQ multiplex PCR; TCRdb's copy has only in-frame clones and leaves some out. Here the sample spans about 89,000 clones, about 90% being singletons. The receptor was isolated from a female donor in good health, enrolled as a control in a pregnancy study. This specimen was peripheral blood, taken after pregnancy. V and J are TRBV5-1 and TRBJ2-1, with 9 bases matching TRBD2. CDR3 nucleotides: TGCGCCAGCAGCTTGGCTGCTAGCGGGACAAGCTCCTACAATGAGCAGTTCTTC. It is translated as CASSLAASGTSSYNEQFF.